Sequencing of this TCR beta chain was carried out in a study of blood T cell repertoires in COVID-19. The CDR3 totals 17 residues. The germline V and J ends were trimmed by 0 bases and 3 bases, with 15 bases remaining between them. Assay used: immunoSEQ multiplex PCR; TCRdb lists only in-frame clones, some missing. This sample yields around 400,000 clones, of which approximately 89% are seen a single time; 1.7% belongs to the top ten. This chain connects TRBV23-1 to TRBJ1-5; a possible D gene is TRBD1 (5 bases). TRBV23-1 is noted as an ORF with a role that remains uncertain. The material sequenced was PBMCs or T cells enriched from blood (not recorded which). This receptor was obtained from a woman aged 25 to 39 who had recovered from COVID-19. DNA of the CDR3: TGCGCCAGCAGTCAATCGGGGCAGGGCAATAACAATCAGCCCCAGCATTTT. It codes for CASSQSGQGNNNQPQHF.